Detailed here is one TCR beta chain. This record comes from a study of blood T cell repertoires in COVID-19. V lost 6 bases and J 1 base, leaving 5 bases between the germline ends. The CDR3 is made up of 12 amino acids. CDR1 MNHEY and CDR2 SVGAGI come from the germline V gene. The assay was immunoSEQ multiplex PCR, and TCRdb's table has in-frame clones only and misses some. Of more than 200,000 clones detected, about 90% appear once; the ten largest clones hold approximately 2.5%. Sequenced: peripheral blood. This chain joins TRBV6-5 and TRBJ2-3; possibly TRBD2 for D (5 bases). The TCR sequence derives from a man younger than 45 with COVID-19, enrolled during active disease. CDR3 amino acids: CASRGGTDTQYF. CDR3 DNA sequence: TGTGCCAGCAGGGGAGGCACAGATACGCAGTATTTT.